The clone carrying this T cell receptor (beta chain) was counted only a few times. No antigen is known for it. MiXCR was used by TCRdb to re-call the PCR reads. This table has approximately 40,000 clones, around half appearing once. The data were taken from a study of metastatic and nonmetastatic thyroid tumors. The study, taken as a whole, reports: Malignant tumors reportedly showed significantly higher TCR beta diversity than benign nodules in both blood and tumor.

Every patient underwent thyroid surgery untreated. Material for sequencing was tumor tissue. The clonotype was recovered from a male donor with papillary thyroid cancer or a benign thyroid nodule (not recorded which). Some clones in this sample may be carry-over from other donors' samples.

CDR3 in amino acids: CSARDRESGANVLTF. For the CDR3, the DNA is TGCAGTGCTAGAGATCGAGAATCTGGGGCCAACGTCCTGACTTTC. The V call is TRBV20-1, the J call TRBJ2-6, with no clear D. The CDR3 consists of 15 residues. Trimming pared 0 bases from V and 1 base from J, leaving 7 bases between. Germline values: CDR1 DFQATT, CDR2 SNEGSKA (reference sequence).